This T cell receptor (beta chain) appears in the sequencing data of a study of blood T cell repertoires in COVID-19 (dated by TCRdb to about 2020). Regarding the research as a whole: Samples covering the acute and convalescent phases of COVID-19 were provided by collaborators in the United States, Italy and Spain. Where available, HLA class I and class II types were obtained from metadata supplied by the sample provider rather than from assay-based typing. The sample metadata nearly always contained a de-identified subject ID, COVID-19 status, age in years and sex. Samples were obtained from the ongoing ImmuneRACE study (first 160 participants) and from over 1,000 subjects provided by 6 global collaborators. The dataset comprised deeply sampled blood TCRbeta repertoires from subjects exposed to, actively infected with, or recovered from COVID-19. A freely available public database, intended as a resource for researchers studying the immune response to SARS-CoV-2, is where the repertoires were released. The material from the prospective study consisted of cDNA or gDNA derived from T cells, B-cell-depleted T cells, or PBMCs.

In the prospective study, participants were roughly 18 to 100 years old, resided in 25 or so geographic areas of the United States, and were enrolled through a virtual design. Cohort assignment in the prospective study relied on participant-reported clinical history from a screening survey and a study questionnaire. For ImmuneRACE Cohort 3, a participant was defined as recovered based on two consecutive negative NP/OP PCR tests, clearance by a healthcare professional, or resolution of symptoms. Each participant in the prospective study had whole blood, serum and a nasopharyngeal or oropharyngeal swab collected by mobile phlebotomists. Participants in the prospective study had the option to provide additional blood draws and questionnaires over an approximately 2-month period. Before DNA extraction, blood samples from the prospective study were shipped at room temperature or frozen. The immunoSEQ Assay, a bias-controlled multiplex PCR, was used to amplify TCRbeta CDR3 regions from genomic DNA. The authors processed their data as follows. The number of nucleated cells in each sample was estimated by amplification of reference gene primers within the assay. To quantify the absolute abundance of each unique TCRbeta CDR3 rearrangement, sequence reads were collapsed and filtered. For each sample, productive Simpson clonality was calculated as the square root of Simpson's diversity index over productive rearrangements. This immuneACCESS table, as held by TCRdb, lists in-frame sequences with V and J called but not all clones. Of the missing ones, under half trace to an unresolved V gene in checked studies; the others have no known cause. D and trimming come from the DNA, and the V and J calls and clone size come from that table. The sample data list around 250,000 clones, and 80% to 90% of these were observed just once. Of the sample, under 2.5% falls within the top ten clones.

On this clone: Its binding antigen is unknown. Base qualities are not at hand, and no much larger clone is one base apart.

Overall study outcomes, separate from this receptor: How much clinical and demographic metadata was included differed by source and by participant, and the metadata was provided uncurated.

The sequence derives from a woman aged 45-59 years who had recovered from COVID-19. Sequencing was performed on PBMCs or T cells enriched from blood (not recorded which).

CDR3 loop: CASSWTGRYEQYF. The bases read TGTGCCAGCAGCTGGACAGGCCGATACGAGCAGTACTTC. Recombination linked TRBV5-6 to TRBJ2-7, and 7 bases in between align with TRBD1. The germline V gene provides CDR1 SGHDT and CDR2 YYEEEE. Measured from the cysteine to the phenylalanine, the CDR3 is 13 residues long. Just CDR3 DNA is preserved here, 39 bases in frame from base 1. Clipping removes 3 bases from V and 4 bases from J, with 4 as the unmatched junction base count.